Shown below are 13 T cell receptor beta chains from a single sample sequenced in a study of blood T cell repertoires in COVID-19. The protocol was immunoSEQ multiplex PCR, while the TCRdb copy is restricted to in-frame clones and leaves out a portion. The table has approximately 300,000 clones, roughly nine tenths seen once. Sequenced material: peripheral blood. The receptors shown here come from a man younger than 35 who had recovered from COVID-19.

The gene calls are TRBV9 and TRBJ2-7; D might be TRBD2 (6 bases). This CDR3 region has 15 residues. Germline-derived CDR1 and CDR2 are SGDLS and YYNGEE. Trimming took off 4 bases at V and 3 bases at J, with 17 bases between the two ends. CDR3 sequence: CASSPSGQGGYEQYF. The DNA of the CDR3 is TGTGCCAGCAGCCCCTCTGGGCAGGGAGGCTACGAGCAGTACTTC.

The J gene is TRBJ2-7, the V gene TRBV19, with unresolved D. In germline, CDR1 is LNHDA, CDR2 SQIVND (reference sequence). This CDR3 comprises 14 residues. Trimming cost V 0 bases and J 2 bases, with 8 bases left between them. CDR3: CASSIDRFAYEQYF. CDR3 nucleotide sequence: TGTGCCAGTAGTATAGACAGGTTTGCCTACGAGCAGTACTTC.

The chain combines TRBV10-3 with TRBJ2-1; 7 bases agree with TRBD2. V gave up 0 bases and J gave up 8 bases; unmatched junction bases: 7. The CDR3 sequence is 15 residues long. Per the germline V gene, CDR1 is ENHRY and CDR2 is SYGVKD. The chain's CDR3 is CAISESGGRGDEQFF. In DNA form, the CDR3 reads TGTGCCATCAGTGAGTCGGGTGGGAGGGGCGATGAGCAGTTCTTC.

This clone appeared once. J is TRBJ2-1 and V is TRBV5-1, with D unclear. CDR3 size: 13 residues. V was trimmed by 2 bases and J by 0 bases, leaving 3 bases between them. Germline V gene lookup returns CDR1 SGHRS and CDR2 YFSETQ. This CDR3 is CASSFNSYNEQFF. The CDR3 nucleotides are TGCGCCAGCAGCTTTAACTCCTACAATGAGCAGTTCTTC.

This clone was found once. This same CDR3 is encoded by further DNA sequences in the sample. Written as DNA, the CDR3 is TGTGCCAGCAGCTTAGCGCAGGGGGCGGACACTGAAGCTTTCTTT. Its translation: CASSLAQGADTEAFF. This rearrangement joins TRBV7-9 to TRBJ1-1, with 8 bases lining up with TRBD1. The ends lost 0 bases at V and 3 bases at J; junction bases unmatched: 3. Per the germline V gene, CDR1 is SEHNR and CDR2 is FQNEAQ (reference sequence). This CDR3 has 15 amino acids. Drawing the rest from reference TRBV7-9 and TRBJ1-1, the complete variable domain is DTGVSQNPRHKITKRGQNVTFRCDPISEHNRLYWYRQTLGQGPEFLTYFQNEAQLEKSRLLSDRFSAERPKGSFSTLEIQRTEQGDSAMYLCASSLAQGADTEAFFGQGTRLTVV.

This clone occurred a few times. This chain links TRBV9 with TRBJ2-1; 9 bases match TRBD2. CDR3 length equals 14 residues. The germline V gene encodes CDR1 SGDLS and CDR2 YYNGEE. The ends lost 3 bases at V and 5 bases at J; junction bases unmatched: 3. CDR3 DNA sequence: TGTGCCAGCAGCGGTAGCGGGAGTAACAATGAGCAGTTCTTC. This encodes CASSGSGSNNEQFF. The entire variable domain, with the rest obtained from reference TRBV9 and TRBJ2-1, is as follows: DSGVTQTPKHLITATGQRVTLRCSPRSGDLSVYWYQQSLDQGLQFLIQYYNGEERAKGNILERFSAQQFPDLHSELNLSSLELGDSALYFCASSGSGSNNEQFFGPGTRLTVL.

The chain employs TRBV7-2 and TRBJ2-5; 7 nucleotides align to TRBD2. The V segment lost 5 bases and the J segment 4 bases; nucleotides outside the gene matches: 13. The V gene's germline CDR1 is SGHTA and CDR2 FQGNSA. This CDR3 spans 16 amino acids. Written as DNA, the CDR3 is TGTGCCAGCAGCAATCGACTAGCTGGGGGTGGAGAGACCCAGTACTTC. Translating it yields CASSNRLAGGGETQYF.

This clone was seen just once. This chain joins TRBV5-4 and TRBJ1-1; D gene unclear. The germline V gene encodes CDR1 SGHNT and CDR2 YYREEE (reference sequence). V shed 5 bases and J shed 3 bases, with 20 bases lying between them. The CDR3 consists of 16 residues. The CDR3 protein is CASRPPATKSDTEAFF. As DNA, the CDR3 is TGTGCCAGCAGACCACCAGCAACTAAGAGTGACACTGAAGCTTTCTTT.

In this sample, this clone turned up once. V gene TRBV25-1 combines with J gene TRBJ2-1; 12 bases fit TRBD2. The germline CDR1 and CDR2 sequences are MGHDK and SYGVNS. With 7 bases clipped from V and 4 bases from J, the junction kept 14 bases outside the gene matches. This CDR3 region has 18 residues. The CDR3 nucleotides are TGTGCCAGCACCCCCACATCGGGCCTAGCGGGAGGGTACAATGAGCAGTTCTTC. It encodes CASTPTSGLAGGYNEQFF.

The rearrangement links TRBV9 to TRBJ2-2, with TRBD1 matching over 11 bases. The CDR3 length is 18 residues. The J segment lost 4 bases and the V segment lost 2 bases, leaving 10 bases of the junction unmatched. Per germline, CDR1 SGDLS and CDR2 YYNGEE. This CDR3 is CASSVSAGTGGPTGELFF. CDR3 nucleotide sequence: TGTGCCAGCAGCGTTTCTGCCGGGACAGGGGGTCCCACCGGGGAGCTGTTTTTT.

This chain links TRBV10-3 with TRBJ2-3, with 7 bases lining up with TRBD1. In germline, CDR1 is ENHRY, CDR2 SYGVKD. The V and J ends lost 7 bases and 2 bases, in that order; junction bases with no gene match: 6. CDR3 length: 14 amino acids. The DNA of the CDR3 is TGTGCCATCATGAAGACAGGGTCCACAGATACGCAGTATTTT. It codes for CAIMKTGSTDTQYF.

The V gene is TRBV2, the J gene TRBJ2-2, with TRBD2 matching over 10 bases. Germline CDR1 is SNHLY and CDR2 is FYNNEI. The V and J ends lost 6 bases and 1 base, in that order; junction bases with no gene match: 2. This CDR3 is built from 15 residues. The CDR3 loop is CASSGLAENTGELFF. The CDR3 region has the DNA TGTGCCAGCAGCGGACTAGCGGAGAACACCGGGGAGCTGTTTTTT.

This clone was observed once. This chain uses TRBV6-6 with TRBJ1-3, with 12 bases fitting TRBD1. Unmatched junction bases numbered 8, after V lost 7 bases and J lost 4 bases. This CDR3 region has 16 residues. Germline CDR1 reads MNHNY; CDR2 reads SVGAGI (reference sequence). CDR3 protein: CASTTGQGAKGNTIYF. Written as DNA, the CDR3 is TGTGCCAGCACAACGGGACAGGGGGCGAAAGGAAACACCATATATTTT.